This T cell receptor (beta chain) was sequenced during a study of T cell responses to AZD1222 COVID-19 vaccine. The protocol was immunoSEQ multiplex PCR, while the TCRdb copy is restricted to in-frame clones and leaves out a portion. The sample consists of under 150,000 clones, more than 90% of them appearing once. There are 14 residues in the CDR3. Trimming left V 0 bases short and J 8 bases short, with 11 bases between. The rearrangement uses TRBV23-1 and TRBJ1-5, with D uncertain. TRBV23-1 is noted as an ORF with a role that remains uncertain. The input for sequencing was peripheral blood, taken on day 0 of AZD1222 vaccination. The origin of this receptor is an adult in good health. In nucleotides, the CDR3 is TGCGCCAGCAGTCAATCGCAGGTGGGCAAGCCCCAGCATTTT. Translation gives CASSQSQVGKPQHF.